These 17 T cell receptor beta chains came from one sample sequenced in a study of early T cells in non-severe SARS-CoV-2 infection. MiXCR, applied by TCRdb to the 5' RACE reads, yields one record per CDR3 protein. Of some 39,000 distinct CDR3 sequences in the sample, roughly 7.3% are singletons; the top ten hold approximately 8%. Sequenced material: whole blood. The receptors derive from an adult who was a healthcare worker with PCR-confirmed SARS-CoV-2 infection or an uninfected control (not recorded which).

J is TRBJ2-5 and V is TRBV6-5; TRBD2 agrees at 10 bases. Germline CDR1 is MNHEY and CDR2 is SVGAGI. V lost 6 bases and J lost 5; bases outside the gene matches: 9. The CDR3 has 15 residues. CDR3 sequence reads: CASRSSGGARETQYF. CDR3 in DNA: TGTGCCAGCAGATCCAGCGGGGGGGCACGGGAGACCCAGTACTTC.

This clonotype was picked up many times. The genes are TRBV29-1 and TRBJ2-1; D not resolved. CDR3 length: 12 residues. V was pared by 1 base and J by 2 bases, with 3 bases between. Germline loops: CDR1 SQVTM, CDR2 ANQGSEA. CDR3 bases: TGCAGCGTTGAAGGAACCTACAATGAGCAGTTCTTC. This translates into CSVEGTYNEQFF.

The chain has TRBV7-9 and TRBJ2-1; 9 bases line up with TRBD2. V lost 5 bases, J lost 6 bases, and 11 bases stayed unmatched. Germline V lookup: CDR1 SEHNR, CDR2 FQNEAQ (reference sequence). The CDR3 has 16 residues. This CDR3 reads CASSPPSGDTGNEQFF. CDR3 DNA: TGTGCCAGCAGCCCTCCTAGCGGGGATACGGGCAATGAGCAGTTCTTC.

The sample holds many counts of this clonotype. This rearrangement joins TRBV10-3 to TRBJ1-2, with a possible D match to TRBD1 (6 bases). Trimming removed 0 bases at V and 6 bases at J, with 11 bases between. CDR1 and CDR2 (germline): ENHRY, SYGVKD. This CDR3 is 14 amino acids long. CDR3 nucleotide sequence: TGTGCCATCAGTGAGTCGGGGGGCGATCATGGCTACACCTTC. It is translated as CAISESGGDHGYTF.

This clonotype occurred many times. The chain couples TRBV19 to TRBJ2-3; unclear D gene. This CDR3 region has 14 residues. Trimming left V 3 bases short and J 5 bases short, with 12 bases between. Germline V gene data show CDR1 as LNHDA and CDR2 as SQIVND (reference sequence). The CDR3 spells CASSMRYWGDTQYF. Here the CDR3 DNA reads TGTGCCAGTAGTATGCGGTATTGGGGAGATACGCAGTATTTT.

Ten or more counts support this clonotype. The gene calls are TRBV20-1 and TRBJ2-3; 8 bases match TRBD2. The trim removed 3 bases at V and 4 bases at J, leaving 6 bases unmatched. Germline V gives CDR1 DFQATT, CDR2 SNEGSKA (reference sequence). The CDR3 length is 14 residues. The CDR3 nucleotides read TGCAGTGCTAGTCGGGGGGGAAATCCAGATACGCAGTATTTT. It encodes CSASRGGNPDTQYF.

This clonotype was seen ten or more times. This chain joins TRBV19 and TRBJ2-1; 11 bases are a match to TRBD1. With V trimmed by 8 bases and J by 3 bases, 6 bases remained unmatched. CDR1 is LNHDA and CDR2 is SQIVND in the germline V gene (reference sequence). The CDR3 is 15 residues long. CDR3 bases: TGTGCCAGTCTTAAGGGGACAGGGGGCTACAATGAGCAGTTCTTC. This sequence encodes CASLKGTGGYNEQFF.

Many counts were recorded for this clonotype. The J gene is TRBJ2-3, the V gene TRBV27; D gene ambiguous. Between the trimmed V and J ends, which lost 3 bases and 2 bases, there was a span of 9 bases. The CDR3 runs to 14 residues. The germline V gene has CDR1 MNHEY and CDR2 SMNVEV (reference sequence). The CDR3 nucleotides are TGTGCCAGCAGTTTTGAACAGAACACAGATACGCAGTATTTT. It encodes CASSFEQNTDTQYF.

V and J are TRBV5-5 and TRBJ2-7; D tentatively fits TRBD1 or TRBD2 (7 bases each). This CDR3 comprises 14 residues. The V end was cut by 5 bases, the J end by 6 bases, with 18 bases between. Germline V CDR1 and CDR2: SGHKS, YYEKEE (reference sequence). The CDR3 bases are TGTGCCAGCAGTGAGACGACAGGGAGGGTCGAGCAGTACTTC. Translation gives CASSETTGRVEQYF.

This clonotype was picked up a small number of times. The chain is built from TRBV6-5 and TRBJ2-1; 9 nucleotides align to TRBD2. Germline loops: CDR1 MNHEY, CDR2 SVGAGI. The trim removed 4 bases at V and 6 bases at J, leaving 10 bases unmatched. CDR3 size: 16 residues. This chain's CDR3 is CASSSSAGGRSNEQFF. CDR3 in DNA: TGTGCCAGCAGTTCATCAGCGGGGGGCCGCTCCAATGAGCAGTTCTTC.

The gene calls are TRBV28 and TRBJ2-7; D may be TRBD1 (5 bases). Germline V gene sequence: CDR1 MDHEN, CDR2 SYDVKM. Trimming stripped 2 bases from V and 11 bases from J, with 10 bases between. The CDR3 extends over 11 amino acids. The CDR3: CASSLSRVEYF. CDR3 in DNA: TGTGCCAGCAGTTTAAGCAGGGTGGAGTACTTC.

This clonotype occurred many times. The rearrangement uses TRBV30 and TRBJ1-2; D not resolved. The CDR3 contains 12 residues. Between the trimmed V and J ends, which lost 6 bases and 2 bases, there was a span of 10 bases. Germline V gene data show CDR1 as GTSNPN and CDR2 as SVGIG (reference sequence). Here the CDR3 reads CACDGENYGYTF. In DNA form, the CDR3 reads TGTGCCTGTGATGGGGAGAACTATGGCTACACCTTC.

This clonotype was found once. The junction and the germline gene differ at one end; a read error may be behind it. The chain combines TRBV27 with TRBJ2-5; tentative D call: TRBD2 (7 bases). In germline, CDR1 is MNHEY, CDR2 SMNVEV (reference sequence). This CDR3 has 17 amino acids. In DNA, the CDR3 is TGTGACAGCAGCCCCATTACTGGGGGGGCATTCCAAGAGACCCAGTACTTC. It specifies CDSSPITGGAFQETQYF.

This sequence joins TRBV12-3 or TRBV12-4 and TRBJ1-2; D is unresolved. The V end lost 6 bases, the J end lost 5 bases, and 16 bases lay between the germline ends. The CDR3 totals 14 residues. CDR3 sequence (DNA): TGTGCCAGCAGCCCAGAGGGATCCGAGTATGGCTACACCTTC. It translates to CASSPEGSEYGYTF.

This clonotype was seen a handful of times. CDR3 sequence (DNA): TGTGCCAGCAGCCCCTCCGGGACTAGCGTCGCCGGGGAGCTGTTTTTT. Its translation is CASSPSGTSVAGELFF. This chain uses TRBV7-9 with TRBJ2-2; TRBD2 matches 10 bases. Germline V gene lookup returns CDR1 SEHNR and CDR2 FQNEAQ (reference sequence). This CDR3 has 16 residues. The V gene end was trimmed by 5 bases and the J gene end by 6 bases; junction bases not matched to a gene: 9.

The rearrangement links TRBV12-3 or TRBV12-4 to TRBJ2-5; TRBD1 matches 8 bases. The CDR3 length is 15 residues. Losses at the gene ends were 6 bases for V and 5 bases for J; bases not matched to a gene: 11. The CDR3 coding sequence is TGTGCCAGCAGCGACCAGGGGGCCTCCCGGGAGACCCAGTACTTC. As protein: CASSDQGASRETQYF.

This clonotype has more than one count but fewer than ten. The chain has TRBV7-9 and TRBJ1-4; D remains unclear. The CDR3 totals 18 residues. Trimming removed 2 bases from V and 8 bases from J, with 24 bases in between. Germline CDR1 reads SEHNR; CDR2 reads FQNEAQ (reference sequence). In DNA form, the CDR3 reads TGTGCCAGCAGCTTACCCCCGAACCTCCTACCGGCGGGAGAAAAACTGTTTTTT. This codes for CASSLPPNLLPAGEKLFF.